The 24 T cell receptor beta chains given below trace back to one sample, sequenced in a study of blood T cell repertoires in COVID-19. Profiled with immunoSEQ multiplex PCR; TCRdb holds only in-frame clones, not every one. The sample holds 470,000 or so clones, 70% to 90% seen once. Source material: peripheral blood. These receptors came from a human donor in a cohort sampled during active COVID-19.

The chain uses TRBV5-1 and TRBJ2-2; 7 bases fit TRBD1. V dropped 0 bases and J dropped 0; count of bases not matched to a gene: 2. The CDR3 totals 16 residues. Per germline, CDR1 SGHRS and CDR2 YFSETQ. CDR3 sequence reads: CASSLGTGSNTGELFF. Written as DNA, the CDR3 is TGCGCCAGCAGCTTGGGGACAGGTTCGAACACCGGGGAGCTGTTTTTT.

J is TRBJ2-1 and V is TRBV3-1 (or the pseudogene TRBV3-2); 11 positions agree with TRBD2. The length of the CDR3 is 18 residues. V was pared by 0 bases and J by 7 bases, with 11 bases of the junction left unmatched. Germline assignment: CDR1 LGHDT and CDR2 YNNKEL (reference sequence). The CDR3 nucleotides are TGTGCCAGCAGCCAAGATTTTAGCGGGAGGGCCTCGGCGAATGAGCAGTTCTTC. This gives the protein CASSQDFSGRASANEQFF.

V gene TRBV11-2 combines with J gene TRBJ2-3, with 10 bases fitting TRBD2. The J segment lost 2 bases and the V segment lost 1 base, leaving 6 bases of the junction unmatched. This CDR3 region has 17 residues. Germline values: CDR1 SGHAT, CDR2 FQNNGV. In DNA form, the CDR3 reads TGTGCCAGCAGCTTAGGGGGCCTAGCGGGAGACACAGATACGCAGTATTTT. Its protein product is CASSLGGLAGDTDTQYF. Based on the CDR3 plus reference TRBV11-2 and TRBJ2-3, the full variable domain is EAGVAQSPRYKIIEKRQSVAFWCNPISGHATLYWYQQILGQGPKLLIQFQNNGVVDDSQLPKDRFSAERLKGVDSTLKIQPAKLEDSAVYLCASSLGGLAGDTDTQYFGPGTRLTVL.

V usage is TRBV6-1 and J usage is TRBJ1-1, with a possible D match to TRBD1 (6 bases). CDR3 length: 12 amino acids. V was pared by 3 bases and J by 5 bases, with 7 bases between. Germline V CDR1 and CDR2: MNHNS, SASEGT. The CDR3 region is CASSDQGTEAFF. The CDR3 DNA follows: TGTGCCAGCAGTGATCAGGGGACTGAAGCTTTCTTT.

V usage is TRBV4-2 and J usage is TRBJ2-3; possible D gene TRBD1, 6 bases. Trimming pared 6 bases from V and 3 bases from J, leaving 13 bases between. CDR1 LGHNA and CDR2 YNFKEQ come from the germline V gene. The CDR3 consists of 14 residues. The CDR3 loop reads CASRRAGVTDTQYF. The DNA of the CDR3 is TGTGCCAGCAGGAGGGCAGGGGTGACAGATACGCAGTATTTT.

The count of this clone is one. The CDR3 bases are TGTGCCAGCAAAAGGGGGCCGATGAACACTGAAGCTTTCTTT. Translation gives CASKRGPMNTEAFF. The chain recombines TRBV27 with TRBJ1-1; 7 bases match TRBD1. V lost 7 bases and J lost 0; bases outside the gene matches: 5. Germline loops: CDR1 MNHEY, CDR2 SMNVEV (reference sequence). There are 14 residues in the CDR3.

V gene TRBV10-3 combines with J gene TRBJ1-6; D uncertain. Germline V gene data show CDR1 as ENHRY and CDR2 as SYGVKD. V lost 6 bases and J 6 bases, leaving 12 bases between the germline ends. The CDR3 runs 14 residues. CDR3 in amino acids: CAIRGGGGNSPLHF. The CDR3 DNA reads as TGTGCCATCAGGGGCGGCGGAGGTAATTCACCCCTCCACTTT.

Written as DNA, the CDR3 is TGTGCCAGCAGCTTAGCGCCCTGGGGAGGAGATACGCAGTATTTT. Protein product: CASSLAPWGGDTQYF. The J gene is TRBJ2-3, the V gene TRBV7-2; TRBD2 is a possible D gene (6 bases). Trimming stripped 0 bases from V and 5 bases from J, with 12 bases between. The germline V gene has CDR1 SGHTA and CDR2 FQGNSA. The CDR3 has 15 residues. The whole variable domain, filled in from reference TRBV7-2 and TRBJ2-3, reads GAGVSQSPSNKVTEKGKDVELRCDPISGHTALYWYRQSLGQGLEFLIYFQGNSAPDKSGLPSDRFSAERTGGSVSTLTIQRTQQEDSAVYLCASSLAPWGGDTQYFGPGTRLTVL.

The J gene is TRBJ2-7, the V gene TRBV5-4, with D possibly being TRBD2 (5 bases). Looked up from germline, CDR1 is SGHNT and CDR2 is YYREEE (reference sequence). The CDR3 runs 15 residues. The V and J ends lost 0 bases and 4 bases respectively, with 14 bases between them. The CDR3 loop reads CASSLGAGENYEQYF. CDR3 DNA sequence: TGTGCCAGCAGCTTGGGAGCCGGGGAGAATTACGAGCAGTACTTC. Complete variable domain (other parts from reference TRBV5-4 and TRBJ2-7): ETGVTQSPTHLIKTRGQQVTLRCSSQSGHNTVSWYQQALGQGPQFIFQYYREEENGRGNFPPRFSGLQFPNYSSELNVNALELDDSALYLCASSLGAGENYEQYFGPGTRLTVT.

CDR3 bases: TGCGCCAGCAGCTCGACAAGGTCGAACACCGGGGAGCTGTTTTTT. This codes for CASSSTRSNTGELFF. The rearrangement uses TRBV5-1 and TRBJ2-2; D not resolved. Germline CDR1 SGHRS, CDR2 YFSETQ. The CDR3 is 15 residues long. V shed 3 bases and J shed 0 bases, with 9 bases lying between them.

This clone was counted only a few times. The chain is built from TRBV19 and TRBJ1-2; weak D call: TRBD1 (6 bases). The CDR3 sequence is 16 residues long. Trimming left V 7 bases short and J 4 bases short, with 22 bases between. The germline CDR1 and CDR2 sequences are LNHDA and SQIVND (reference sequence). CDR3 sequence reads: CASTPLQGASAYGYTF. CDR3 nucleotides: TGTGCCAGTACACCACTACAGGGAGCGTCCGCCTATGGCTACACCTTC.

The J gene is TRBJ2-3, the V gene TRBV7-2; 10 bases map to TRBD2. The germline gives CDR1 SGHTA, CDR2 FQGNSA. V dropped 1 base and J dropped 2; count of bases not matched to a gene: 6. CDR3 length: 17 amino acids. CDR3: CASSLDGLAGVTDTQYF. In nucleotides, the CDR3 is TGTGCCAGCAGCTTAGATGGTCTAGCGGGAGTCACAGATACGCAGTATTTT.

The rearrangement links TRBV3-1 (or the pseudogene TRBV3-2) to TRBJ2-1; possibly TRBD2 for D (5 bases). In germline, CDR1 is LGHDT, CDR2 YNNKEL (reference sequence). Trimming left V 0 bases short and J 0 bases short, with 15 bases between. This CDR3 has 18 amino acids. This CDR3 is CASSQDLEASISYNEQFF. The DNA for the CDR3 is TGTGCCAGCAGCCAAGATCTTGAGGCTAGCATCTCCTACAATGAGCAGTTCTTC.

Only a few counts were recorded for this clone. V is TRBV18 and J is TRBJ2-1; D possibly corresponds to TRBD2 (7 bases). Germline CDR1 reads KGHSH; CDR2 reads LQKENI. V gave up 3 bases and J gave up 6 bases, with 15 bases separating them. The CDR3 is 15 residues long. CDR3: CASSPINREGNEQFF. Here the CDR3 DNA reads TGTGCCAGCTCACCGATTAACAGGGAGGGCAATGAGCAGTTCTTC.

J is TRBJ2-2 and V is TRBV7-3; 9 bases are shared with TRBD1. The CDR3 spans 17 residues. V lost 2 bases and J lost 6; bases outside the gene matches: 10. Per the germline V gene, CDR1 is SGHTA and CDR2 is FQGTGA. CDR3 DNA: TGTGCCAGCAGCTTACTTCCCCCGGGACAGGGAGCCGGGGAGCTGTTTTTT. This sequence encodes CASSLLPPGQGAGELFF.

This clone was seen just once. The chain links TRBV6-5 to TRBJ1-2, with a possible D match to TRBD1 (5 bases). This CDR3 has 15 amino acids. V lost 5 bases, J lost 8 bases, and 21 bases lay in between. The germline gives CDR1 MNHEY, CDR2 SVGAGI. The DNA of the CDR3 is TGTGCCAGCAGTAACCCCCGGGACTCCAAGGGCGGCTACACCTTC. It is translated as CASSNPRDSKGGYTF.

The chain couples TRBV18 to TRBJ1-1; 9 bases map to TRBD1. The CDR3 totals 15 residues. Germline V CDR1 and CDR2: KGHSH, LQKENI. Trimming cost V 5 bases and J 6 bases; bases outside gene matches: 10. The CDR3: CASSVTQGAGSEAFF. Here the CDR3 DNA reads TGTGCCAGCTCAGTTACACAGGGGGCCGGCTCTGAAGCTTTCTTT.

V usage is TRBV7-3 and J usage is TRBJ2-5, with no clear D. The V end was cut by 4 bases, the J end by 5 bases, with 14 bases between. Germline CDR1 SGHTA, CDR2 FQGTGA. The CDR3 is 14 amino acids. CDR3 nucleotide sequence: TGTGCCAGCAGCTCGCTAGGCTCGGCGGAGACCCAGTACTTC. Amino acids: CASSSLGSAETQYF.

The chain recombines TRBV5-1 with TRBJ1-3; no definite D call. Germline-derived CDR1 and CDR2 are SGHRS and YFSETQ. This CDR3 has 12 amino acids. Deletions cut 7 bases from V and 1 base from J, with 6 bases between. In DNA, the CDR3 is TGCGCCAGCTCCAATTCTGGAAACACCATATATTTT. Translated: CASSNSGNTIYF.

The rearrangement joins TRBV19 to TRBJ1-2; TRBD1 aligns across 8 bases. CDR3 length: 16 amino acids. CDR1 is LNHDA and CDR2 is SQIVND in the germline V gene (reference sequence). V dropped 4 bases and J dropped 0; count of bases not matched to a gene: 7. This chain's CDR3 is CASSSFSDRANYGYTF. The CDR3 DNA follows: TGTGCCAGTAGTAGCTTCTCGGACAGGGCTAACTATGGCTACACCTTC.

This chain joins TRBV19 and TRBJ2-2; 10 nucleotides line up with TRBD1. Trimming at V came to 0 bases and at J to 7 bases, leaving 8 bases not matched to a gene. Germline V gene sequence: CDR1 LNHDA, CDR2 SQIVND (reference sequence). This CDR3 has 17 residues. The CDR3 region has the DNA TGTGCCAGTAGTATAGAACGGCCGGGACAGGGGAACGGGGAGCTGTTTTTT. Its protein is CASSIERPGQGNGELFF.

The V call is TRBV5-1, the J call TRBJ1-3; D is possibly TRBD1 (6 bases). Germline CDR1 reads SGHRS; CDR2 reads YFSETQ. The ends were cut back, 3 bases at V and 5 bases at J, with 12 bases in the middle. The CDR3 sequence is 14 residues long. CDR3 coding DNA: TGCGCCAGCAGCTCAGGAGGACAGAGAAACACCATATATTTT. Encoded protein: CASSSGGQRNTIYF. The complete variable domain, with remaining parts taken from reference TRBV5-1 and TRBJ1-3, reads KAGVTQTPRYLIKTRGQQVTLSCSPISGHRSVSWYQQTPGQGLQFLFEYFSETQRNKGNFPGRFSGRQFSNSRSEMNVSTLELGDSALYLCASSSGGQRNTIYFGEGSWLTVV.

This chain joins TRBV19 and TRBJ2-1; the D gene is possibly TRBD2 (6 bases). Germline V lookup: CDR1 LNHDA, CDR2 SQIVND (reference sequence). This CDR3 region has 15 residues. Between the trimmed V and J ends, which lost 3 bases and 7 bases, there was a span of 16 bases. Here the CDR3 reads CASSIVAAGGNEQFF. DNA for the CDR3: TGTGCCAGTAGTATCGTAGCGGCCGGAGGGAATGAGCAGTTCTTC.

V is TRBV6-1 and J is TRBJ1-2; 9 nucleotides line up with TRBD1. The CDR3 contains 16 residues. Trimming cost V 3 bases and J 5 bases; bases outside gene matches: 10. In germline, CDR1 is MNHNS, CDR2 SASEGT. In DNA, the CDR3 is TGTGCCAGCAGTGACCCCTCGACAGGGGGATGGTATGGCTACACCTTC. Amino acids: CASSDPSTGGWYGYTF.